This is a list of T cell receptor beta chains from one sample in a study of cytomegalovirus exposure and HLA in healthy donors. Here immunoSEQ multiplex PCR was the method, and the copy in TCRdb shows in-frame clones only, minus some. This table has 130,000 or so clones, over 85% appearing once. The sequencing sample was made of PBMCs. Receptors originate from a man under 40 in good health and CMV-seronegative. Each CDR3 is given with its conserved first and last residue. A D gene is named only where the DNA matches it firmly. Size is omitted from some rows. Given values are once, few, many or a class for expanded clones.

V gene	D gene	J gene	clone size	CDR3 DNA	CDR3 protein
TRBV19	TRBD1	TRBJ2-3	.	TGTGCCAGTAGTATAGGGGACAGGGTTGGAGATACGCAGTATTTT	CASSIGDRVGDTQYF
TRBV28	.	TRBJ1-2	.	TGTGCCAGCAGTTTATGGGGCGCAGAACGTGGCTACACCTTC	CASSLWGAERGYTF
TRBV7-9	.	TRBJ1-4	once	TGTGCCAGCAGCCTGGACACCCAAAAACTGTTTTTT	CASSLDTQKLFF
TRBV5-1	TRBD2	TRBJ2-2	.	TGCGCCAGCAGCGCCTGGCGGGGGGCGAACACCGGGGAGCTGTTTTTT	CASSAWRGANTGELFF
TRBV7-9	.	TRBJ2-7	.	TGTGCCAGCAGCTCAATTCTGACAGGTTCCTACGAGCAGTACTTC	CASSSILTGSYEQYF
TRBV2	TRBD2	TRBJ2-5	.	TGTGCCAGCACAGTGAATCGACTAGCGGAGACCCAGTACTTC	CASTVNRLAETQYF
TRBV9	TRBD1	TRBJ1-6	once	TGTGCCAGCAGCGTGGACAGGGTGTATTCCTATAATTCACCCCTCCACTTT	CASSVDRVYSYNSPLHF
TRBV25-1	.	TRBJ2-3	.	TGTGCCAGCAGTGAATCGGGCACAGATACGCAGTATTTT	CASSESGTDTQYF
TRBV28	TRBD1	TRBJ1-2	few	TGTGCCAGCAGTCAGGGACAGTCCTATGGCTACACCTTC	CASSQGQSYGYTF
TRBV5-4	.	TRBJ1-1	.	TGTGCCGGACACGGGGGGACCACTGAAGCTTTCTTT	CAGHGGTTEAFF
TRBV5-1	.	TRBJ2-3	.	TGCGCCAGCAGCTTGGGCGGCACAGATACGCAGTATTTT	CASSLGGTDTQYF
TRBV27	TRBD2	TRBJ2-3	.	TGTGCCAGCAGTTACCTAAGCGGGGGGGCCGGGAATACGCAGTATTTT	CASSYLSGGAGNTQYF
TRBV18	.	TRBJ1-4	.	TGTGCCAGCTCACCACCGTCCCGGGGAACTGAAAAACTGTTTTTT	CASSPPSRGTEKLFF
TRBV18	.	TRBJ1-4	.	TGTGCCAGCTCACCGGAACAGAGTCTGGGTGAAAAACTGTTTTTT	CASSPEQSLGEKLFF
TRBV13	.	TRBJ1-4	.	TGTGCCAGCAGCTTAGGGGGGAGGCGTGAAAAACTGTTTTTT	CASSLGGRREKLFF
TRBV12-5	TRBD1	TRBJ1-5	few	TGTGCTAGTGGTTCTCCGGGACAGGGAAACTATAGCAATCAGCCCCAGCATTTT	CASGSPGQGNYSNQPQHF
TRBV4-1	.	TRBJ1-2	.	TGCGCCAGCAGCCAGCCCGGGACTGGGTATGGCTACACCTTC	CASSQPGTGYGYTF
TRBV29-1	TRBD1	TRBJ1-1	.	TGCAGCGTCCGCCGGACAGGGGGATTGAACACTGAAGCTTTCTTT	CSVRRTGGLNTEAFF